The present T cell receptor beta chain was sequenced within a study of CXCR3-negative and CXCR3-positive naive CD8 T cells. Study-level results: Naive cells positive for CXCR3 carried more hydrophobic TRB CDR3s than CXCR3-negative ones. Relative to memory CD8+ cells, whose diversity was much lower, both naive subsets had comparably high diversity.

The CDR3 contains 15 residues. Germline V gives CDR1 SGHTA, CDR2 FQGNSA. Phenotypically, naive CD8+ T cells corresponded to CD45RO-CCR7+CD27+CD95-. TRB cDNA libraries were made by UMI-labeled 5' RACE. TCRdb reanalyzed the 5' RACE reads and collapses them to one entry per CDR3 protein, without DNA. The clone table shows roughly 100,000 distinct CDR3 sequences, with the ten largest holding 0.3% to 0.45%. Comment on this clonotype: Its specificity is not known.

V gene TRBV7-2 combines with J gene TRBJ2-3; TCRdb picks TRBD1, but there is no DNA to check that call. Material: naive CXCR3+ CD8+ T cells from blood. Subset of the sample: CD45RO-CCR7+CD27+CD95- naive CD8+ T cells expressing CXCR3 (TNR3+). This clonotype was obtained from a human donor in good health. Some clones in this sample may be carry-over from other donors' samples. This CDR3 reads CASSPLRGVTDTQYF.